This entry describes one TCR beta chain. This specimen comes from a study of blood T cell repertoires in COVID-19. Repertoires were generated with immunoSEQ multiplex PCR, while TCRdb's copy carries only in-frame clones and drops some. The profile shows roughly 220,000 clones, less than 90% of them singletons. This CDR3 region has 16 residues. Trimming took off 3 bases at V and 2 bases at J, with 15 bases between the two ends. Per germline, CDR1 MNHEY and CDR2 SMNVEV (reference sequence). V gene TRBV27 combines with J gene TRBJ2-3, with D uncertain. The sample was peripheral blood. The clonotype comes from a man aged 30 to 39 with active or convalescent COVID-19. For the CDR3, the DNA is TGTGCCAGCAGTTTCTCAAGCACCCTATCCACAGATACGCAGTATTTT. This gives the protein CASSFSSTLSTDTQYF.